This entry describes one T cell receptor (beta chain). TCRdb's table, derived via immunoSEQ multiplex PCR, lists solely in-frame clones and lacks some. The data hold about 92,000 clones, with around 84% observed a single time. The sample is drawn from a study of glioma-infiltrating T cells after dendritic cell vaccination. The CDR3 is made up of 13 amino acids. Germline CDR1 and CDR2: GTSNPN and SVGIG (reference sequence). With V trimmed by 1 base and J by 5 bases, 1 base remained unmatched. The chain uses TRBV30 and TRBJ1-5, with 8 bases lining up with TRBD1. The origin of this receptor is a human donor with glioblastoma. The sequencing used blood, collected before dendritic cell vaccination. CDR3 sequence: CAWSGQGYQPQHF. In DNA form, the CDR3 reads TGTGCCTGGAGTGGACAGGGGTATCAGCCCCAGCATTTT.